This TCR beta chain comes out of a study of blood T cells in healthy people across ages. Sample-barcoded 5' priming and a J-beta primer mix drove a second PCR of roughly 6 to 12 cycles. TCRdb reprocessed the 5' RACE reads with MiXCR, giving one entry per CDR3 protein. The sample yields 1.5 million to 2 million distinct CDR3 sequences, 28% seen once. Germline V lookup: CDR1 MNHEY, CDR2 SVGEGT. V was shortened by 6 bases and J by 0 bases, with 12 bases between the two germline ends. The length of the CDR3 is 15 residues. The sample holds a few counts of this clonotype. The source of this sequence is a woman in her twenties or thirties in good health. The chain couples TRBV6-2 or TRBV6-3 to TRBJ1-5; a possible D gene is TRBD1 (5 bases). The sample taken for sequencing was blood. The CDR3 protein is CASRKGQYSNQPQHF. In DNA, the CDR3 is TGTGCCAGCAGAAAGGGGCAATATAGCAATCAGCCCCAGCATTTT.